The rows below give T cell receptor beta chains drawn from one sample of a study of vaccination and CD4 T cells after COVID-19. TCRdb reprocessed the PCR reads with MiXCR, giving one entry per CDR3 protein. This sample has around 20,000 distinct CDR3 sequences; 51% occur once, and the top ten carry about 10%. Which antigens these TCRs recognize remains unknown. This specimen was CD4+ T cells from blood, cultured in vitro, taken before SARS-CoV-2 vaccination. Receptors originate from a human donor who had recovered from COVID-19. Each CDR3 is given with its conserved first and last residue. A D gene is named only where the DNA matches it firmly. Part of the rows lack a size; the others show once, few, many or a class for expanded clones.

size: few; D: .; J: TRBJ2-1; V: TRBV2; DNA: TGTGCCAGCAGAGACAGCATGAGCTCCTACAATGAGCAGTTCTTC; CDR3: CASRDSMSSYNEQFF
size: .; D: .; J: TRBJ2-3; V: TRBV7-9; DNA: TGTGCCAGCAGCTTAATTGGAGACTTGGGGACGCAGTATTTT; CDR3: CASSLIGDLGTQYF
size: few; D: TRBD1; J: TRBJ2-7; V: TRBV7-7; DNA: TGTGCCAGCAGCTTAGCGACAGGGCCCTACTACGAGCAGTACTTC; CDR3: CASSLATGPYYEQYF
size: .; D: .; J: TRBJ2-7; V: TRBV19; DNA: TGTGCCAGTAGTTCGAAATACGAGCAGTACTTC; CDR3: CASSSKYEQYF
size: once; D: .; J: TRBJ2-5; V: TRBV2; DNA: TGTGCCAGCAGTGAGAGAGGTGTGACCCAGTACTTC; CDR3: CASSERGVTQYF
size: few; D: .; J: TRBJ2-1; V: TRBV20-1; DNA: TGCAGTGCTAGAGATCGTGTCGGCGGGCACAGCTCCTACAATGAGCAGTTCTTC; CDR3: CSARDRVGGHSSYNEQFF
size: few; D: .; J: TRBJ1-2; V: TRBV20-1; DNA: TGCAGTGCTAGAGACTACCGGGACCCCCGATCGGTGAGAAGGGGCTACACCTTC; CDR3: CSARDYRDPRSVRRGYTF
size: .; D: .; J: TRBJ2-5; V: TRBV5-4; DNA: TGTGCCAGCAGCTTGGTTCAAGGACAGATTAAGACCCAGTACTTC; CDR3: CASSLVQGQIKTQYF
size: medium-sized; D: TRBD1; J: TRBJ1-2; V: TRBV20-1; DNA: TGCAGTGCTAGTTACCCCCCGAAGCCAGAGACAGGGATGAATACGGACGGCTACACCTTC; CDR3: CSASYPPKPETGMNTDGYTF
size: .; D: .; J: TRBJ1-5; V: TRBV20-1; DNA: TGCAGTGCTAGAGATAATACTTATCTTCAGCCCCAGCATTTT; CDR3: CSARDNTYLQPQHF
size: few; D: TRBD2; J: TRBJ2-2; V: TRBV7-3; DNA: TGTGCCAGCAGCTTCTCATACTTTAGCGGGAACGGGGAGCTGTTTTTT; CDR3: CASSFSYFSGNGELFF
size: .; D: .; J: TRBJ2-1; V: TRBV20-1; DNA: TGCAGTGCTAGACGTCCAGGGGGGAGGGTTGAGCAGTTCTTC; CDR3: CSARRPGGRVEQFF
size: few; D: TRBD1; J: TRBJ1-2; V: TRBV24-1; DNA: TGTGCCACCAGTGTCCGACAGGGAGCTAACTATGGCTACACCTTC; CDR3: CATSVRQGANYGYTF
size: .; D: .; J: TRBJ2-7; V: TRBV2; DNA: TGTGCCAGCAGGATGACCTACGAGCAGTACTTC; CDR3: CASRMTYEQYF
size: few; D: .; J: TRBJ2-6; V: TRBV4-3; DNA: TGCGCCAGCAGCCCAGAAGCAGGGGCTGGGGCCAACGTCCTGACTTTC; CDR3: CASSPEAGAGANVLTF
size: .; D: .; J: TRBJ2-6; V: TRBV5-6; DNA: TGTGCCAGCAGCTTTCAGGGGACTGGGGCCAACGTCCTGACTTTC; CDR3: CASSFQGTGANVLTF
size: .; D: .; J: TRBJ1-6; V: TRBV20-1; DNA: TGCAGTGCGCACATATACAGGGATCCTTATAATTCACCCCTCCACTTT; CDR3: CSAHIYRDPYNSPLHF
size: .; D: TRBD1; J: TRBJ2-5; V: TRBV15; DNA: TGTGCCACCAGCCGACAGGGGAGGTTAGAGACCCAGTACTTC; CDR3: CATSRQGRLETQYF
size: few; D: TRBD1; J: TRBJ2-5; V: TRBV19; DNA: TGTGCCAGTAGCAAACCCTCAGGGGGCGGAAAGGAGACCCAGTACTTC; CDR3: CASSKPSGGGKETQYF
size: .; D: .; J: TRBJ1-1; V: TRBV6-2/TRBV6-3; DNA: TGTGCCAGCAGTGATCCCGGACAGGAAGCTTTCTTT; CDR3: CASSDPGQEAFF
size: .; D: TRBD1; J: TRBJ1-1; V: TRBV5-1; DNA: TGCGCCAGCACCTTGACAGGGTCGGGTGAAGCTTTCTTT; CDR3: CASTLTGSGEAFF
size: .; D: .; J: TRBJ2-1; V: TRBV6-1; DNA: TGTGCCAGCAGGGGGTTCGACGGGTCCTACAATGAGCAGTTCTTC; CDR3: CASRGFDGSYNEQFF
size: few; D: .; J: TRBJ1-2; V: TRBV19; DNA: TGTGCCAGTAGTTTGACCGGGACACCACACTATGGCTACACCTTC; CDR3: CASSLTGTPHYGYTF
size: medium-sized; D: .; J: TRBJ1-6; V: TRBV7-2; DNA: TGTGCCAGCAGTCCGTCCTATTTAAGGGTCCCTCAGTCACCCCTCCACTTT; CDR3: CASSPSYLRVPQSPLHF
size: .; D: .; J: TRBJ2-1; V: TRBV6-1; DNA: TGTGCCAGCAGTCGGGGGCTAGCGGCCAATGAGCAGTTCTTC; CDR3: CASSRGLAANEQFF
size: .; D: TRBD1; J: TRBJ1-5; V: TRBV7-2; DNA: TGTGCCAGCAGCGCCGGGACAGCCCTCAATCAGCCCCAGCATTTT; CDR3: CASSAGTALNQPQHF
size: few; D: .; J: TRBJ2-5; V: TRBV6-2/TRBV6-3; DNA: TGTGCCAGCAGTTACTCGAGCAGGCTCGAGACCCAGTACTTC; CDR3: CASSYSSRLETQYF
size: .; D: TRBD1; J: TRBJ1-3; V: TRBV20-1; DNA: TGCAGTGCTAGGGGGGACAGGGGTCACCTGAGCTCTGGAAACACCATATATTTT; CDR3: CSARGDRGHLSSGNTIYF
size: .; D: TRBD1; J: TRBJ2-7; V: TRBV7-9; DNA: TGTGCCTCCCAACGAGACAGGGACGCCGAGCAGTACTTC; CDR3: CASQRDRDAEQYF
size: few; D: .; J: TRBJ1-2; V: TRBV3-1; DNA: TGTGCCAGCAGCCAAGATAGTCATTCCTATGGCTACACCTTC; CDR3: CASSQDSHSYGYTF
size: .; D: TRBD1; J: TRBJ1-5; V: TRBV7-8; DNA: TGTGCCAGCAGCGTGCAGGGGGTCAATCAGCCCCAGCATTTT; CDR3: CASSVQGVNQPQHF
size: .; D: .; J: TRBJ2-7; V: TRBV7-9; DNA: TGTGCCAGCAGCTTAGGGGACTTCCCCGACTACGAGCAGTACTTC; CDR3: CASSLGDFPDYEQYF
size: few; D: TRBD2; J: TRBJ2-5; V: TRBV6-5; DNA: TGTGCCAGCAGTTACTCCCCGGGACTAGCGGGAGGTTCAGAGACCCAGTACTTC; CDR3: CASSYSPGLAGGSETQYF
size: once; D: .; J: TRBJ2-7; V: TRBV5-4; DNA: TGTGCCAGCAGCTCCCTCGTGCCGCCGTACGAGCAGTACTTC; CDR3: CASSSLVPPYEQYF